These 9 T cell receptor beta chains share one sample of origin, sequenced in a study of T cells in Graves' hyperthyroidism and ophthalmopathy. The investigators amplified TCR beta CDR3 regions from RNA transcripts. TCR CDR3 regions were first amplified by RT-PCR with HTBI primers. In TCRdb, the multiplex PCR reads were re-called with MiXCR into one record per CDR3 protein. Of about 760,000 distinct CDR3 sequences in the sample, over 35% are singletons; the top ten hold around a third. Sequenced input: blood. These receptors originate from a woman in her thirties or forties with Graves' hyperthyroidism.

This clonotype was seen many times. The CDR3 is CASSLVEGANYGYTF. In DNA form, the CDR3 reads TGCGCCAGCAGCTTGGTGGAGGGGGCCAACTATGGCTACACCTTC. The chain joins TRBV5-1 to TRBJ1-2, with TRBD1 matching over 7 bases. Germline trimming cut 0 bases from V and 2 bases from J; bases unmatched to any gene: 4. The CDR3 covers 15 residues. The germline gives CDR1 SGHRS, CDR2 YFSETQ.

This clonotype has a count of ten or more. The chain recombines TRBV2 with TRBJ1-1, with a possible D match to TRBD1 (5 bases). V was trimmed by 1 base and J by 5 bases, leaving 17 bases between them. The CDR3 has 16 amino acids. Germline values: CDR1 SNHLY, CDR2 FYNNEI. The CDR3 protein is CASSEVGTLRGTEAFF. For the CDR3, the DNA is TGTGCCAGCAGTGAAGTCGGGACCCTCCGCGGGACTGAAGCTTTCTTT.

The table lists this clonotype with many counts. This sequence joins TRBV5-1 and TRBJ1-2, with D tentatively TRBD1 (5 bases). CDR1 SGHRS and CDR2 YFSETQ come from the germline V gene. CDR3 length: 16 residues. Trimming cost V 1 base and J 0 bases, with 13 bases left between them. CDR3 sequence: CASSLTRQIANYGYTF. CDR3 nucleotide sequence: TGCGCCAGCAGCTTGACCCGACAGATTGCTAACTATGGCTACACCTTC. The whole variable domain, remainder taken from reference TRBV5-1 and TRBJ1-2, is KAGVTQTPRYLIKTRGQQVTLSCSPISGHRSVSWYQQTPGQGLQFLFEYFSETQRNKGNFPGRFSGRQFSNSRSEMNVSTLELGDSALYLCASSLTRQIANYGYTFGSGTRLTVV.

This clonotype appeared a single time. The gene calls are TRBV29-1 and TRBJ1-1, with TRBD1 matching over 8 bases. J was trimmed by 4 bases and V by 1 base; bases with no gene match: 2. Germline-derived CDR1 and CDR2 are SQVTM and ANQGSEA. There are 13 residues in the CDR3. Written as DNA, the CDR3 is TGCAGCGTTGAAGTAACAGGGGGCACTGAAGCTTTCTTT. This codes for CSVEVTGGTEAFF.

The chain links TRBV20-1 to TRBJ1-5; the D is unclear. Trimming removed 6 bases from V and 2 bases from J, with 14 bases in between. Germline CDR1 reads DFQATT; CDR2 reads SNEGSKA (reference sequence). The CDR3 sequence is 14 residues long. The CDR3 nucleotides are TGCAGTGCACTGGGTGACTCTCGCAATCAGCCCCAGCATTTT. Translating it yields CSALGDSRNQPQHF.

This clonotype was counted a few times. The gene calls are TRBV12-3 or TRBV12-4 and TRBJ1-5, with 7 bases lining up with TRBD1. The CDR3 runs to 16 residues. The J segment lost 3 bases and the V segment lost 3 bases, leaving 8 bases of the junction unmatched. The CDR3 DNA reads as TGTGCCAGCAGTTTTCGACAGGGAAACCCCAATCAGCCCCAGCATTTT. This sequence encodes CASSFRQGNPNQPQHF.

This clonotype was recorded at least ten times. The chain employs TRBV10-3 and TRBJ1-2; D call uncertain. The V end lost 8 bases, the J end lost 0 bases, and 10 bases lay between the germline ends. CDR1 and CDR2 from the germline V gene are ENHRY and SYGVKD. The CDR3 has 13 amino acids. CDR3 DNA: TGTGCCATCCGAGCAGATACTAACTATGGCTACACCTTC. It is translated as CAIRADTNYGYTF.

This clonotype occurred many times. The chain combines TRBV7-2 with TRBJ2-5; D is uncertain. V dropped 1 base and J dropped 4 bases, with 10 bases sitting between them. CDR1 is SGHTA, CDR2 FQGNSA, per germline. The CDR3 covers 14 residues. Here the CDR3 reads CASSLVWPGETQYF. DNA for the CDR3: TGTGCCAGCAGCTTAGTGTGGCCGGGAGAGACCCAGTACTTC.

V and J are TRBV24-1 and TRBJ1-1; D is possibly TRBD1 (5 bases). Trimming removed 4 bases at V and 8 bases at J, with 13 bases between. The germline gives CDR1 KGHDR, CDR2 SFDVKD. The CDR3 sequence is 13 residues long. The CDR3 sequence is CATSETDRPEAFF. The CDR3 coding sequence is TGTGCCACCAGTGAAACCGACAGACCAGAAGCTTTCTTT.